This T cell receptor beta chain was captured by sequencing in a study of cytomegalovirus exposure and HLA in healthy donors. Donors were nominally healthy when sampled, though unrecorded immune exposures were likely. Researchers ran the PCR with 60 Vbeta and 13 Jbeta primers. The table came from immunoSEQ multiplex PCR; TCRdb's copy has only in-frame clones and leaves some out. The repertoire holds roughly 120,000 clones, roughly four fifths seen once, with about 11% in the top ten. General study findings and limits: Reports described diagnosis of cytomegalovirus status by the classifier as highly specific and sensitive.

Turning to this clone: The target antigen is unknown.

The CDR3 extends over 12 amino acids. Germline V lookup: CDR1 MDHEN, CDR2 SYDVKM. Trimming pared 7 bases from V and 5 bases from J, leaving 11 bases between. The source is a male donor in good health and CMV-seropositive. Sequenced input: PBMCs. The gene calls are TRBV28 and TRBJ1-1; D unclear. CDR3 nucleotides: TGTGCCAGCATCTCGGGGTCGACTGAAGCTTTCTTT. Translated, it gives CASISGSTEAFF.